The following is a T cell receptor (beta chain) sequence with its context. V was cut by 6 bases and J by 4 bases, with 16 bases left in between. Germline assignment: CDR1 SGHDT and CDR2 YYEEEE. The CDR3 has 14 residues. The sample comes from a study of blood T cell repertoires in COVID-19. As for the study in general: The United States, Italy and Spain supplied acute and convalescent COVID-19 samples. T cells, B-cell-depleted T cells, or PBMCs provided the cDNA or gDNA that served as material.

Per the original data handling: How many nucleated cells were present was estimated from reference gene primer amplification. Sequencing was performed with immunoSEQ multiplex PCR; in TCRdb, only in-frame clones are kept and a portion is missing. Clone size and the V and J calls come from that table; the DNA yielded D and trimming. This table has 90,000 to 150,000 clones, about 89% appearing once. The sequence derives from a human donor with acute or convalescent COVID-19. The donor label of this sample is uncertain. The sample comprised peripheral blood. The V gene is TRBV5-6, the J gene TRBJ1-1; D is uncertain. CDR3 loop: CASIPFPGGTEAFF. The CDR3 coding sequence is TGTGCCAGCATCCCCTTCCCGGGTGGCACTGAAGCTTTCTTT.